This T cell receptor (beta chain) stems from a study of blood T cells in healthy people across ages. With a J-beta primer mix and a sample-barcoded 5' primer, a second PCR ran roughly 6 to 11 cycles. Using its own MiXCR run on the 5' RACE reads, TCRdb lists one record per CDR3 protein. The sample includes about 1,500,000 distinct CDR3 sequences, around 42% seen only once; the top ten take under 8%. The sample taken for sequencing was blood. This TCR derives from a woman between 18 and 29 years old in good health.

CDR3 DNA sequence: TGTGCCTTCGGGACAGGGTTCGTATCGGATGGCTACACCTTC. Translated, it gives CAFGTGFVSDGYTF. The chain couples TRBV30 to TRBJ1-2; 9 bases align to TRBD1. Germline CDR1 GTSNPN, CDR2 SVGIG (reference sequence). There are 14 residues in the CDR3. Trimming cost V 7 bases and J 6 bases; bases outside gene matches: 12.